The 27 T cell receptor beta chains listed next were all sequenced from one sample in a study of control samples from healthy donors and cancer patients. Sequencing was performed with immunoSEQ multiplex PCR; in TCRdb, only in-frame clones are kept and a portion is missing. The profile shows approximately 150,000 clones, roughly 94% of them singletons. Sequenced input: blood. The receptors were sampled from a man between 35 and 55 years old in good health.

The chain is built from TRBV27 and TRBJ2-7, with D possibly being TRBD2 (6 bases). V was shortened by 2 bases and J by 5 bases, with 7 bases between the two germline ends. Per germline, CDR1 MNHEY and CDR2 SMNVEV (reference sequence). The CDR3 has 12 amino acids. The CDR3 region is CASSLRGNEQYF. Here the CDR3 DNA reads TGTGCCAGCAGTTTACGGGGGAACGAGCAGTACTTC.

The rearrangement uses TRBV6-2 or TRBV6-3 and TRBJ2-7; weak D call: TRBD1 (5 bases). V lost 5 bases and J lost 5, with 16 bases in between. The CDR3 consists of 14 residues. Germline-derived CDR1 and CDR2 are MNHEY and SVGEGT. The CDR3, as DNA: TGTGCCAGCAGTCGGACACTAATGCGGCACGAGCAGTACTTC. It specifies CASSRTLMRHEQYF.

The gene calls are TRBV5-1 and TRBJ2-3, with 7 bases fitting TRBD2. The junction had 16 bases not matched to a gene; V was cut back by 1 base and J by 5 bases. CDR1 and CDR2 from the germline V gene are SGHRS and YFSETQ. The CDR3 consists of 18 residues. The CDR3 bases are TGCGCCAGCAGCTTGATGGCGGGAGTTTCGTGGAGAGGAGATACGCAGTATTTT. Its translation is CASSLMAGVSWRGDTQYF.

This clone was counted a single time. The chain carries TRBV5-6 and TRBJ2-3; tentatively, D is TRBD2 (6 bases). The germline V gene encodes CDR1 SGHDT and CDR2 YYEEEE. V was clipped by 2 bases and J by 1 base, with 11 bases between them. This CDR3 is built from 15 residues. This CDR3 is CASSFDGGGTDTQYF. The CDR3 DNA sequence: TGTGCCAGCAGCTTCGACGGGGGAGGCACAGATACGCAGTATTTT. Based on the CDR3 plus reference TRBV5-6 and TRBJ2-3, the full variable domain is DAGVTQSPTHLIKTRGQQVTLRCSPKSGHDTVSWYQQALGQGPQFIFQYYEEEERQRGNFPDRFSGHQFPNYSSELNVNALLLGDSALYLCASSFDGGGTDTQYFGPGTRLTVL.

In this sample, this clone turned up once. The V gene is TRBV27, the J gene TRBJ1-6; D unclear. Germline CDR1 MNHEY, CDR2 SMNVEV (reference sequence). The CDR3 loop spans 14 amino acids. Trimming cost V 2 bases and J 7 bases, with 9 bases left between them. In DNA, the CDR3 is TGTGCCAGCAGTTTAGGGCCGGGGAATTCACCCCTCCACTTT. Translating gives CASSLGPGNSPLHF.

The V call is TRBV10-2, the J call TRBJ2-3, with D perhaps TRBD2 (5 bases). This CDR3 is built from 18 residues. Germline V gene data show CDR1 as WSHSY and CDR2 as SAAADI. Trimming pared 3 bases from V and 2 bases from J, leaving 21 bases between. The CDR3 reads CASSDYSGTRAFTDTQYF. DNA of the CDR3: TGCGCCAGCAGTGACTATTCGGGAACACGTGCTTTCACAGATACGCAGTATTTT.

The V call is TRBV5-1, the J call TRBJ1-2; D might be TRBD1 (5 bases). V was pared by 5 bases and J by 2 bases, with 16 bases between. Germline-derived CDR1 and CDR2 are SGHRS and YFSETQ. The CDR3 consists of 15 residues. The chain's CDR3 is CASRTDPSRNYGYTF. In DNA, the CDR3 is TGCGCCAGCAGGACAGACCCATCTAGGAACTATGGCTACACCTTC.

This chain uses TRBV24-1 with TRBJ2-7; D tentatively reads TRBD1 or TRBD2 (5 bases each). The ends were cut back, 6 bases at V and 7 bases at J, with 12 bases in the middle. The CDR3 covers 12 residues. Looked up from germline, CDR1 is KGHDR and CDR2 is SFDVKD. The CDR3 here is CATSPGTGEQYF. The CDR3 region has the DNA TGTGCCACCAGTCCCGGGACGGGGGAGCAGTACTTC.

The table lists this clone with a count of one. The rearrangement joins TRBV10-1 to TRBJ1-5; the D gene is possibly TRBD1 (5 bases). V was cut by 0 bases and J by 0 bases, with 15 bases left in between. CDR3 length: 18 residues. Germline lookup yields CDR1 WNHNN and CDR2 SYGVQD (reference sequence). The DNA of the CDR3 is TGCGCCAGCAGTGAGTCTAGTCAGGGAATTTATAGCAATCAGCCCCAGCATTTT. Its protein is CASSESSQGIYSNQPQHF.

This chain links TRBV4-1 with TRBJ2-7; 8 bases map to TRBD2. With V trimmed by 1 base and J by 1 base, 3 bases remained unmatched. The CDR3 consists of 15 residues. Germline assignment: CDR1 MGHRA and CDR2 YSYEKL. The CDR3 is CASSQVAGKSYEQYF. The CDR3 DNA sequence: TGCGCCAGCAGCCAAGTAGCGGGGAAATCCTACGAGCAGTACTTC.

This sequence joins TRBV24-1 and TRBJ2-5; tentative D call: TRBD2 (5 bases). The CDR3 runs to 13 residues. The germline V gene encodes CDR1 KGHDR and CDR2 SFDVKD. Trimming pared 12 bases from V and 4 bases from J, leaving 17 bases between. CDR3 bases: TGTGCCTCCCAAGGAGGCAGCCCAGAGACCCAGTACTTC. It encodes CASQGGSPETQYF.

This clone appeared once. V usage is TRBV6-5 and J usage is TRBJ1-1; D is undetermined. Trimming stripped 2 bases from V and 1 base from J, with 2 bases between. CDR1 is MNHEY, CDR2 SVGAGI, per germline. There are 12 residues in the CDR3. The chain's CDR3 is CASSYPNTEAFF. The DNA of the CDR3 is TGTGCCAGCAGTTACCCGAACACTGAAGCTTTCTTT.

V is TRBV6-2 or TRBV6-3 and J is TRBJ2-7; TRBD1 agrees at 8 bases. The germline V gene has CDR1 MNHEY and CDR2 SVGEGT. V shed 2 bases and J 11 bases; nucleotides not matched to a gene: 5. CDR3 size: 12 residues. The CDR3 loop is CASSYQGTGKYF. In DNA form, the CDR3 reads TGTGCCAGCAGTTACCAAGGGACAGGCAAGTACTTC.

The V and J genes are TRBV6-6 and TRBJ2-7, with 11 nucleotides matching TRBD1. Germline V gene lookup returns CDR1 MNHNY and CDR2 SVGAGI (reference sequence). Trimming cost V 5 bases and J 5 bases; bases outside gene matches: 5. This CDR3 region has 14 residues. For the CDR3, the DNA is TGTGCCAGCAGTCTTCGGACAGGGGGCAACGAGCAGTACTTC. Amino acid sequence: CASSLRTGGNEQYF.

The chain combines TRBV12-3 or TRBV12-4 with TRBJ2-4; 9 nucleotides line up with TRBD1. Trimming took 6 bases from V and 15 from J; bases not matched to a gene: 9. The CDR3 extends over 12 amino acids. This CDR3 is CASSPTGGVRYF. CDR3 sequence (DNA): TGTGCCAGCAGCCCGACAGGGGGGGTTCGGTACTTC.

The CDR3 is CASSYRRPNEKLFF. CDR3 sequence (DNA): TGTGCCAGCAGTTACCGGAGACCTAATGAAAAACTGTTTTTT. V is TRBV28 and J is TRBJ1-4; D unclear. Germline V gene data show CDR1 as MDHEN and CDR2 as SYDVKM. With 4 bases removed from V and 3 bases from J, the gap between germline ends came to 9 bases. The CDR3 is made up of 14 amino acids.

The chain has TRBV5-1 and TRBJ2-5; unclear D gene. V shed 6 bases and J shed 3 bases, with 12 bases lying between them. The V gene's germline CDR1 is SGHRS and CDR2 YFSETQ. The CDR3 covers 13 residues. The CDR3 reads CASNWRPKETQYF. CDR3 coding DNA: TGCGCCAGCAACTGGCGGCCAAAAGAGACCCAGTACTTC. Looking up the rest from reference TRBV5-1 and TRBJ2-5 gives the full variable domain: KAGVTQTPRYLIKTRGQQVTLSCSPISGHRSVSWYQQTPGQGLQFLFEYFSETQRNKGNFPGRFSGRQFSNSRSEMNVSTLELGDSALYLCASNWRPKETQYFGPGTRLLVL.

This clone was seen only once. The rearrangement uses TRBV9 and TRBJ2-1, with 12 bases that match TRBD2. CDR3 size: 17 residues. Germline V gene lookup returns CDR1 SGDLS and CDR2 YYNGEE. Unmatched junction bases numbered 8, after V lost 2 bases and J lost 5 bases. For the CDR3, the DNA is TGTGCCAGCAGCGTGCGACTAGCGGGGGCCGTAAACAATGAGCAGTTCTTC. Its translation is CASSVRLAGAVNNEQFF.

The V call is TRBV13, the J call TRBJ2-2; perhaps TRBD1 as D (6 bases). CDR1 is PRHDT and CDR2 is FYEKMQ in the germline V gene (reference sequence). Deletions cut 3 bases from V and 2 bases from J, with 13 bases between. The length of the CDR3 is 16 residues. Here the CDR3 reads CASSFGQRRNTGELFF. The CDR3, as DNA: TGTGCCAGCAGCTTTGGACAGAGGCGTAACACCGGGGAGCTGTTTTTT.

The chain couples TRBV29-1 to TRBJ2-1, with D perhaps matching TRBD2 (5 bases). The CDR3 extends over 12 amino acids. V was shortened by 5 bases and J by 5 bases, with 10 bases between the two germline ends. The germline V gene has CDR1 SQVTM and CDR2 ANQGSEA. The CDR3 DNA reads TGCAGCGTTAGCGGACTGGACAATGAGCAGTTCTTC. Residues: CSVSGLDNEQFF.

The rearrangement links TRBV5-1 to TRBJ1-1; possibly TRBD1 for D (6 bases). This CDR3 is built from 15 residues. V was trimmed by 4 bases and J by 3 bases, leaving 16 bases between them. Per germline, CDR1 SGHRS and CDR2 YFSETQ. The CDR3 coding sequence is TGCGCCAGCAGCCCGGGACACGGTTCTTACACTGAAGCTTTCTTT. It yields the protein CASSPGHGSYTEAFF. The full variable domain, in which reference TRBV5-1 and TRBJ1-1 provide the parts outside the CDR3, is KAGVTQTPRYLIKTRGQQVTLSCSPISGHRSVSWYQQTPGQGLQFLFEYFSETQRNKGNFPGRFSGRQFSNSRSEMNVSTLELGDSALYLCASSPGHGSYTEAFFGQGTRLTVV.

This rearrangement joins TRBV2 to TRBJ2-7, with 8 bases fitting TRBD1. V lost 2 bases, J lost 9 bases, and 15 bases stayed unmatched. This CDR3 has 16 residues. Germline CDR1 reads SNHLY; CDR2 reads FYNNEI. This CDR3 is CASSENPPDRVPRQYF. As DNA, the CDR3 is TGTGCCAGCAGTGAAAACCCCCCGGACAGGGTGCCTAGGCAGTACTTC.

The chain joins TRBV12-3 or TRBV12-4 to TRBJ2-5, with D hard to call. V was clipped by 4 bases and J by 5 bases, with 5 bases between them. The length of the CDR3 is 11 residues. In DNA, the CDR3 is TGTGCCAGCAGTTCAACGGAGACCCAGTACTTC. Translation gives CASSSTETQYF.

In the case of this clone: This CDR3 fails to terminate in the conserved phenylalanine or tryptophan, so it likely reflects a read error. The DNA is omitted, as the CDR3 cannot be located on it reliably, and the CDR3 follows TCRdb's listing. The rearrangement uses TRBV7-9 and TRBJ2-7; TRBD1, the table's D call, was not compared with the DNA. Germline CDR1 and CDR2: SEHNR and FQNEAQ (reference sequence). Counting both end residues, the CDR3 totals 12 amino acids. CDR3 in amino acids: CASSSSEGAKDL.

The chain is built from TRBV28 and TRBJ1-2, with D maybe TRBD1 (6 bases). The ends were cut back, 7 bases at V and 4 bases at J, with 16 bases in the middle. This CDR3 region has 14 residues. CDR1 and CDR2 from the germline V gene are MDHEN and SYDVKM. The CDR3: CASTLGALGYGYTF. The DNA for the CDR3 is TGTGCCAGCACCCTGGGGGCTCTGGGCTATGGCTACACCTTC.

This chain joins TRBV27 and TRBJ1-1; 7 positions agree with TRBD1. CDR1 and CDR2 from the germline V gene are MNHEY and SMNVEV (reference sequence). With 5 bases clipped from V and 5 bases from J, the junction kept 2 bases outside the gene matches. The CDR3 consists of 12 residues. The CDR3 DNA reads TGTGCCAGCAGTCCACAGGGGACTGAAGCTTTCTTT. It codes for CASSPQGTEAFF.

Regarding this clone: Other DNA sequences in this sample translate to the same CDR3. This chain links TRBV7-3 with TRBJ2-3; 8 nucleotides agree with TRBD2. CDR3 size: 16 residues. Germline V gene lookup returns CDR1 SGHTA and CDR2 FQGTGA. The V gene end was trimmed by 0 bases and the J gene end by 6 bases; junction bases not matched to a gene: 8. CDR3 amino acids: CASSLTGAGGADTQYF. CDR3 in DNA: TGTGCCAGCAGCTTAACGGGCGCGGGGGGTGCCGATACGCAGTATTTT.